The T cell receptor beta chain under discussion was sequenced for a study of graft-versus-host responses after intestinal transplantation. Overall study: Uniformly, recipients were administered anti-thymocyte globulin induction with subsequent tacrolimus and steroids for approximately three years.

The CDR3 length is 14 residues. V gave up 0 bases and J gave up 1 base; unmatched junction bases: 0. CDR1 is SGHRS, CDR2 YFSETQ, per germline. General study results and limits: GvH clones detected in recipient marrow included some appearing first in ileum or blood. Circulating GvH clone levels at their peak were associated with HvG declines (early post-transplant).

Regarding this clone: Its target is unknown.

Only in-frame clones appear in the TCRdb table, and some are missing; sequencing was by immunoSEQ multiplex PCR. In the table there are tens of thousands of clones, roughly 91% of which are singletons. The sample in question was unstimulated CD8+ T cells sorted from spleen or lymph node cells, obtained before intestinal transplant. The chain carries TRBV5-1 and TRBJ1-1; 7 bases agree with TRBD1. This clonotype was obtained from a human donor who received an intestinal transplant. The CDR3 DNA reads TGCGCCAGCAGCTTGGACAGGGGGAACACTGAAGCTTTCTTT. It codes for CASSLDRGNTEAFF.